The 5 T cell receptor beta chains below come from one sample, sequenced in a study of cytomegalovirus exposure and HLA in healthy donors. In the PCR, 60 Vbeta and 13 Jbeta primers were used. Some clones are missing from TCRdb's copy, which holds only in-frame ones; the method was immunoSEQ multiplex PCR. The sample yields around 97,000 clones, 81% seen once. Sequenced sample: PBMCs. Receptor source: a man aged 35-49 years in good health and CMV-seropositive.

As DNA, the CDR3 is TGCGCCAGCAGCTTGGGCCAGACTAGCACAGATACGCAGTATTTT. The encoded protein is CASSLGQTSTDTQYF. The genes are TRBV5-1 and TRBJ2-3; D gene ambiguous. CDR3 size: 15 residues. Looked up from germline, CDR1 is SGHRS and CDR2 is YFSETQ. Trimming left V 0 bases short and J 0 bases short, with 8 bases between.

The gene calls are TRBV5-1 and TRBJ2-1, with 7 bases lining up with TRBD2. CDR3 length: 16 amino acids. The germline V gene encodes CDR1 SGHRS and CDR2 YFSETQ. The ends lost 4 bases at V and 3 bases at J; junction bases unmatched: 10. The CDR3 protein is CASSTQTAGDYNEQFF. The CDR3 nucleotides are TGCGCCAGCAGCACCCAGACCGCGGGGGACTACAATGAGCAGTTCTTC.

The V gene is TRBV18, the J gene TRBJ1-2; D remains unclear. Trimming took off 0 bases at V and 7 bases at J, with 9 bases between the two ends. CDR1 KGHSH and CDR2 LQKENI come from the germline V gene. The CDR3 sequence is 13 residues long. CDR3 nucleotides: TGTGCCAGCTCACCACCGGCACCTGTTGGCTACACCTTC. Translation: CASSPPAPVGYTF. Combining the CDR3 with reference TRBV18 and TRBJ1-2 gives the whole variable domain NAGVMQNPRHLVRRRGQEARLRCSPMKGHSHVYWYRQLPEEGLKFMVYLQKENIIDESGMPKERFSAEFPKEGPSILRIQQVVRGDSAAYFCASSPPAPVGYTFGSGTRLTVV.

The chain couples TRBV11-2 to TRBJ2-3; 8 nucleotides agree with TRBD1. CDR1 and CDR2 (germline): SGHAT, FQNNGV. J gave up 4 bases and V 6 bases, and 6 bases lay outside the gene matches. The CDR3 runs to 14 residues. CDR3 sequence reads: CASRQTGEADTQYF. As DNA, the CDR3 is TGTGCCAGCAGACAGACAGGGGAAGCAGATACGCAGTATTTT.

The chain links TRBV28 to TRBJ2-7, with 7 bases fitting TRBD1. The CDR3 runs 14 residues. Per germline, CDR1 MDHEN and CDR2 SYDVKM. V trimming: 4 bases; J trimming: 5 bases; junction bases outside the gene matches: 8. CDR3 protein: CASSSLQGLHEQYF. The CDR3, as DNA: TGTGCCAGCAGTTCATTACAGGGGCTCCACGAGCAGTACTTC.